A single sample is the source of the 18 T cell receptor beta chains below, sequenced in a study of PD-L1 blockade in urothelial cancer. Some clones are missing from TCRdb's copy, which holds only in-frame ones; the method was immunoSEQ multiplex PCR. This sample has 70,000 or so clones; around 84% occur once, and the top ten carry roughly 4.8%. Source: PBMCs, taken around atezolizumab (anti-PD-L1) treatment. The receptor set was obtained from a man aged 65-85 years with urothelial cancer.

This clone occurred a few times. The chain combines TRBV7-2 with TRBJ1-2; tentatively, D is TRBD1 (5 bases). V was clipped by 7 bases and J by 4 bases, with 13 bases between them. CDR1 and CDR2 (germline): SGHTA, FQGNSA. CDR3 size: 13 residues. CDR3 sequence reads: CASTPGGSYGYTF. CDR3 sequence (DNA): TGTGCCAGCACCCCCGGGGGATCCTATGGCTACACCTTC.

The genes are TRBV7-8 and TRBJ2-2; 13 bases fit TRBD2. The V gene end was trimmed by 5 bases and the J gene end by 4 bases; junction bases not matched to a gene: 7. Germline V CDR1 and CDR2: SGHVS, FQNEAQ. The CDR3 consists of 17 residues. The CDR3 DNA is TGTGCCAGCAGCATCCGGACTAGCGGGAGTTCCACCGGGGAGCTGTTTTTT. It codes for CASSIRTSGSSTGELFF.

V is TRBV28 and J is TRBJ2-7; 9 bases match TRBD1. CDR3 length equals 17 residues. V trimming: 2 bases; J trimming: 0 bases; junction bases outside the gene matches: 8. CDR1 and CDR2 (germline): MDHEN, SYDVKM. CDR3 amino acids: CASSLIPGTGSSYEQYF. The CDR3 coding sequence is TGTGCCAGCAGTTTAATCCCCGGGACAGGGAGCTCCTACGAGCAGTACTTC.

A few counts support this clone. This chain connects TRBV30 to TRBJ1-3; D is perhaps TRBD1 (6 bases). V lost 5 bases and J lost 4, with 18 bases in between. The CDR3 totals 15 residues. Germline assignment: CDR1 GTSNPN and CDR2 SVGIG (reference sequence). The CDR3: CAWSLHRDAGNTIYF. CDR3 coding DNA: TGTGCCTGGTCACTCCACAGGGATGCGGGAAACACCATATATTTT.

This chain connects TRBV2 to TRBJ1-1; 7 bases match TRBD1. This CDR3 spans 14 amino acids. Unmatched junction bases numbered 4, after V lost 5 bases and J lost 1 base. The V gene's germline CDR1 is SNHLY and CDR2 FYNNEI. The chain's CDR3 is CASSLTGRNTEAFF. The DNA for the CDR3 is TGTGCCAGCAGTCTGACAGGGCGGAACACTGAAGCTTTCTTT.

The chain uses TRBV28 and TRBJ2-3, with TRBD1 identical over 7 bases. The V segment lost 8 bases and the J segment 2 bases; nucleotides outside the gene matches: 7. The germline V gene encodes CDR1 MDHEN and CDR2 SYDVKM. CDR3 length: 14 residues. CDR3 residues: CASGRQGPTDTQYF. The CDR3 DNA is TGTGCCAGCGGACGACAGGGCCCCACAGATACGCAGTATTTT.

This chain links TRBV2 with TRBJ2-3; tentative D call: TRBD1 (5 bases). Germline V gene sequence: CDR1 SNHLY, CDR2 FYNNEI. CDR3 length: 17 amino acids. V lost 6 bases and J lost 6, with 25 bases in between. CDR3 residues: CASSSTNWARNRDTQYF. As DNA, the CDR3 is TGTGCCAGCAGCTCAACCAACTGGGCCAGAAACAGGGATACGCAGTATTTT.

V is TRBV30 and J is TRBJ2-2; 8 bases are shared with TRBD2. Trimming cost V 2 bases and J 6 bases; bases outside gene matches: 5. The germline gives CDR1 GTSNPN, CDR2 SVGIG (reference sequence). The CDR3 contains 14 residues. The CDR3 sequence: CAWSRGGASGELFF. CDR3 coding DNA: TGTGCCTGGAGTCGGGGGGGGGCCTCCGGGGAGCTGTTTTTT.

This sequence joins TRBV7-9 and TRBJ2-3; D perhaps matches TRBD2 (5 bases). V was pared by 5 bases and J by 0 bases, with 9 bases between. The germline V gene encodes CDR1 SEHNR and CDR2 FQNEAQ (reference sequence). This CDR3 spans 14 amino acids. The CDR3 DNA sequence: TGTGCCAGCAGCCCGACGGGGAGCACAGATACGCAGTATTTT. It is translated as CASSPTGSTDTQYF. Variable domain in full (rest from reference TRBV7-9 and TRBJ2-3): DTGVSQNPRHKITKRGQNVTFRCDPISEHNRLYWYRQTLGQGPEFLTYFQNEAQLEKSRLLSDRFSAERPKGSFSTLEIQRTEQGDSAMYLCASSPTGSTDTQYFGPGTRLTVL.

This chain connects TRBV28 to TRBJ1-4; 10 bases are a match to TRBD1. This CDR3 is 18 amino acids long. V was pared by 1 base and J by 5 bases, with 10 bases of the junction left unmatched. The germline CDR1 and CDR2 sequences are MDHEN and SYDVKM. The DNA of the CDR3 is TGTGCCAGCAGTTTATCTGGGACAGGGGCGACAAGAAATGAAAAACTGTTTTTT. Protein: CASSLSGTGATRNEKLFF.

This clone has a single count. In the same sample, other DNA sequences code for this CDR3. The chain has TRBV6-5 and TRBJ1-1; perhaps TRBD1 as D (6 bases). The CDR3 sequence is 14 residues long. Trimming removed 0 bases at V and 2 bases at J, with 7 bases between. Germline CDR1 is MNHEY and CDR2 is SVGAGI. The CDR3 loop reads CASSYSGGNTEAFF. CDR3 bases: TGTGCCAGCAGTTACTCAGGGGGTAACACTGAAGCTTTCTTT.

This chain uses TRBV5-1 with TRBJ2-3, with 7 bases that match TRBD2. Germline CDR1 and CDR2: SGHRS and YFSETQ. The CDR3 is made up of 15 amino acids. The V gene end was trimmed by 4 bases and the J gene end by 9 bases; junction bases not matched to a gene: 14. The CDR3 spells CASSARGAGEGTQYF. The CDR3 DNA reads as TGCGCCAGCAGCGCCCGAGGGGCGGGAGAGGGGACGCAGTATTTT.

Turning to this clone: At one end the junction does not follow the germline gene, possibly because of a read error. This chain uses TRBV10-2 with TRBJ1-5; D not resolved. There are 13 residues in the CDR3. Germline V gene data show CDR1 as WSHSY and CDR2 as SAAADI. Here the CDR3 reads CASSPYSNQPRHF. In DNA, the CDR3 is TGCGCCAGCAGTCCCTATAGCAATCAGCCCCGGCATTTT.

The chain couples TRBV28 to TRBJ1-2; D is unresolved. The CDR3 runs to 12 residues. Germline loops: CDR1 MDHEN, CDR2 SYDVKM. V was clipped by 6 bases and J by 3 bases, with 8 bases between them. As DNA, the CDR3 is TGTGCCAGCAGCCCCCCCGACTATGGCTACACCTTC. Its translation: CASSPPDYGYTF.

This clone was seen more than once but under ten times. This sequence joins TRBV30 and TRBJ1-3; TRBD1 matches 7 bases. The germline CDR1 and CDR2 sequences are GTSNPN and SVGIG (reference sequence). V shed 4 bases, J shed 2 bases, and the junction held 8 bases outside the gene matches. The CDR3 has 15 residues. The CDR3 nucleotides read TGTGCCTGGATCCGACAGGGATGGGCTGGAAACACCATATATTTT. This codes for CAWIRQGWAGNTIYF. Supplemented by reference TRBV30 and TRBJ1-3, the full variable domain reads SQTIHQWPATLVQPVGSPLSLECTVEGTSNPNLYWYRQAAGRGLQLLFYSVGIGQISSEVPQNLSASRPQDRQFILSSKKLLLSDSGFYLCAWIRQGWAGNTIYFGEGSWLTVV.

This clone has a handful of counts. The chain employs TRBV5-1 and TRBJ2-7; the match to TRBD2 covers 12 bases. This CDR3 is 16 amino acids long. With 4 bases clipped from V and 5 bases from J, the junction kept 10 bases outside the gene matches. CDR1 is SGHRS and CDR2 is YFSETQ in the germline V gene. CDR3 protein: CASSRKTSGRTDEQYF. The CDR3 DNA is TGCGCCAGCAGCCGCAAGACTAGCGGGAGAACCGACGAGCAGTACTTC. Complete variable domain (other parts from reference TRBV5-1 and TRBJ2-7): KAGVTQTPRYLIKTRGQQVTLSCSPISGHRSVSWYQQTPGQGLQFLFEYFSETQRNKGNFPGRFSGRQFSNSRSEMNVSTLELGDSALYLCASSRKTSGRTDEQYFGPGTRLTVT.

The chain combines TRBV6-5 with TRBJ1-1, with 11 bases aligning to TRBD1. V gave up 2 bases and J gave up 4 bases; unmatched junction bases: 3. This CDR3 has 15 amino acids. The V gene's germline CDR1 is MNHEY and CDR2 SVGAGI. The CDR3 reads CASSYIGTGGTEAFF. The CDR3 nucleotides are TGTGCCAGCAGTTACATCGGGACAGGGGGCACTGAAGCTTTCTTT.

V usage is TRBV27 and J usage is TRBJ1-2; TRBD1 agrees at 8 bases. J gave up 2 bases and V 4 bases, and 3 bases lay outside the gene matches. This CDR3 is built from 14 residues. Per germline, CDR1 MNHEY and CDR2 SMNVEV (reference sequence). For the CDR3, the DNA is TGTGCCAGCAGTTCCAGGGGGCAGAACTATGGCTACACCTTC. Translation gives CASSSRGQNYGYTF.